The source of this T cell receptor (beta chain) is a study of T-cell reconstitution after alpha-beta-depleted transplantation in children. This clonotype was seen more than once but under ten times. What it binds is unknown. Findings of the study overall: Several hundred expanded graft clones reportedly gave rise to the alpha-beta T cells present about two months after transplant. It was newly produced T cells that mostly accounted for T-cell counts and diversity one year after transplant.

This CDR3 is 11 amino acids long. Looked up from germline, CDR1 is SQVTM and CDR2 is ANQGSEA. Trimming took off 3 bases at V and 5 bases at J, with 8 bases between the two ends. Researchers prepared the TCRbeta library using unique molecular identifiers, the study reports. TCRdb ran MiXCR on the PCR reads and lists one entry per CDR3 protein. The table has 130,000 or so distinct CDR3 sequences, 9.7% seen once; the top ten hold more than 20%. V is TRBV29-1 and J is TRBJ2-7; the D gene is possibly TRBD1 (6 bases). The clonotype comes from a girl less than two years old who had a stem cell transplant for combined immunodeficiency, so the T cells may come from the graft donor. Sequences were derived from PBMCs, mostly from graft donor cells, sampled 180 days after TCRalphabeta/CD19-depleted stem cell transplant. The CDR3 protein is CSVDRDNEQYF. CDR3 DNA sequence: TGCAGCGTTGACAGGGACAACGAGCAGTACTTC.